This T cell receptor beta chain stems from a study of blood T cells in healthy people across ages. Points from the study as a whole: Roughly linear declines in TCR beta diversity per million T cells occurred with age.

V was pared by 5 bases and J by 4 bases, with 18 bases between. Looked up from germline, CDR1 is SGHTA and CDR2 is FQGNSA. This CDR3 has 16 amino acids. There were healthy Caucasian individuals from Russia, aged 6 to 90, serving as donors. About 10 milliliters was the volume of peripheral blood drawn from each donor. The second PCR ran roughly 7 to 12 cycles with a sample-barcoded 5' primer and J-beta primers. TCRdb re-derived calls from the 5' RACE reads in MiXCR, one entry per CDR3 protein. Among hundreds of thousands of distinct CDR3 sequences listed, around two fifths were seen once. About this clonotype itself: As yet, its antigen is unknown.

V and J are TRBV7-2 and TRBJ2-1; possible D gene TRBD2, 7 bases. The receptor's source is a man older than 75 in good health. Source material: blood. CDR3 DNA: TGTGCCAGCAGCCCAAGTGGGGGGGCAAGTTACAATGAGCAGTTCTTC. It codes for CASSPSGGASYNEQFF.